The rows below give T cell receptor beta chains drawn from one sample of a study of Ad26.COV2.S vaccination and SARS-CoV-2 variants. TCRdb's table, derived via immunoSEQ multiplex PCR, lists solely in-frame clones and lacks some. The table has some 190,000 clones, 87% seen once; the top ten hold 5% to 7%. Material: peripheral blood, obtained after recovery from COVID-19. Receptors were obtained from a human donor who had recovered from COVID-19. CDR3s include the opening cysteine and the closing phenylalanine or tryptophan. The D gene is left open where the match is weak. Clone size is not always given. Where it is, it says once, few, many or a class for expanded clones.

d_call clone_size j_call v_call cdr3_aa cdr3_nt
TRBD2 few TRBJ2-7 TRBV2 CASRGLAGGYSYEQYF TGTGCCAGCCGGGGGCTAGCGGGAGGATACTCCTACGAGCAGTACTTC
. . TRBJ1-4 TRBV4-1 CASSQAPGGNEKLFF TGCGCCAGCAGCCAAGCGCCGGGGGGGAATGAAAAACTGTTTTTT
. . TRBJ1-1 TRBV5-1 CASSLRRDTEAFF TGCGCCAGCAGTCTTCGTCGGGACACTGAAGCTTTCTTT
. . TRBJ2-7 TRBV7-9 CASTLNGMSNEQYF TGTGCCAGCACCTTAAACGGGATGTCTAACGAGCAGTACTTC
. . TRBJ2-7 TRBV9 CASSVDLGIYEQYF TGTGCCAGCAGCGTGGACCTGGGTATATACGAGCAGTACTTC
. . TRBJ1-6 TRBV12-2 CASRPRIRAGTGGSPLHF TGTGCAAGTCGCCCTCGGATAAGAGCCGGGACAGGGGGTTCACCCCTCCACTTT
. . TRBJ1-4 TRBV3-1/TRBV3-2 CASSQRTVNEKLFF TGTGCCAGCAGCCAGAGGACAGTCAATGAAAAACTGTTTTTT
. . TRBJ1-2 TRBV30 CAWTSTSGRYGYTF TGTGCCTGGACCTCCACGTCGGGGCGGTATGGCTACACCTTC
. few TRBJ2-7 TRBV27 CASSLGPGSYEQYF TGTGCCAGCAGTTTAGGCCCAGGGTCCTACGAGCAGTACTTC
TRBD1 . TRBJ2-2 TRBV5-6 CASSLGPDRENTGELFF TGTGCCAGCAGCTTGGGGCCCGACAGGGAGAACACCGGGGAGCTGTTTTTT
TRBD1 . TRBJ1-6 TRBV5-5 CASSLSGTGYGNSPLHF TGTGCCAGCAGCTTGTCGGGGACAGGATATGGCAATTCACCCCTCCACTTT
TRBD2 . TRBJ2-3 TRBV5-6 CASSLASGGTQYF TGTGCCAGCAGCTTGGCTAGCGGAGGTACGCAGTATTTT
TRBD2 once TRBJ2-2 TRBV30 CAWSRGLAGTGELFF TGTGCCTGGAGTCGCGGACTAGCGGGTACCGGGGAGCTGTTTTTT
TRBD1 . TRBJ1-5 TRBV3-1/TRBV3-2 CASSHGQGRAYSNQPQHF TGTGCCAGCAGCCACGGACAGGGTAGGGCCTATAGCAATCAGCCCCAGCATTTT
. . TRBJ2-7 TRBV4-1 CASSQDVQIYEQYF TGCGCCAGCAGCCAAGATGTTCAGATCTACGAGCAGTACTTC
TRBD2 . TRBJ2-4 TRBV3-1/TRBV3-2 CASSQETSGRLKNIQYF TGTGCCAGCAGCCAAGAAACTAGCGGGAGGCTCAAAAACATTCAGTACTTC
. . TRBJ2-5 TRBV5-1 CASSLVGQETQYF TGCGCCAGCAGCTTGGTCGGTCAAGAGACCCAGTACTTC
TRBD1 once TRBJ1-1 TRBV24-1 CATRDRGRNTEAFF TGTGCCACCAGGGACAGGGGAAGGAACACTGAAGCTTTCTTT
. . TRBJ1-1 TRBV9 CASSAADRANTEAFF TGTGCCAGCAGCGCTGCGGACAGAGCGAACACTGAAGCTTTCTTT
. . TRBJ1-1 TRBV5-1 CASTEGGSTEAFF TGCGCCAGCACCGAAGGGGGGTCAACTGAAGCTTTCTTT
TRBD1 once TRBJ1-2 TRBV15 CATSRAPTATGTGRGYTF TGTGCCACCAGCAGAGCACCCACCGCCACCGGGACAGGGAGAGGCTACACCTTC
TRBD1 . TRBJ1-1 TRBV28 CASIAYPGQGAFF TGTGCCAGCATCGCCTACCCGGGACAGGGGGCTTTCTTT
TRBD2 . TRBJ2-3 TRBV2 CASITSGGSTDTQYF TGTGCCAGCATTACTAGCGGGGGGAGCACAGATACGCAGTATTTT
. . TRBJ1-6 TRBV28 CASSLVHPGVSYNSPLHF TGTGCCAGCAGTTTAGTTCACCCAGGAGTCTCCTATAATTCACCCCTCCACTTT
. once TRBJ1-1 TRBV18 CASSPTVGEDGNTEAFF TGTGCCAGCTCACCAACGGTAGGGGAGGATGGGAACACTGAAGCTTTCTTT
. . TRBJ2-2 TRBV5-1 CASSLASRATGELFF TGCGCCAGCAGCTTGGCCAGCAGGGCCACCGGGGAGCTGTTTTTT
. few TRBJ1-2 TRBV7-2 CASSYPGRIPYGYTF TGTGCCAGCAGCTACCCGGGCAGGATCCCCTATGGCTACACCTTC
. . TRBJ2-3 TRBV7-9 CASSLHTDTQYF TGTGCCAGCAGCTTACACACAGATACGCAGTATTTT
. . TRBJ2-2 TRBV27 CASSLGSSAGELFF TGTGCCAGCAGTTTAGGTTCTTCGGCCGGGGAGCTGTTTTTT
TRBD2 . TRBJ2-3 TRBV5-1 CASSLEIAGGGGDTQYF TGCGCCAGCAGCTTGGAAATAGCGGGAGGAGGAGGAGATACGCAGTATTTT
TRBD1 . TRBJ1-3 TRBV25-1 CASSPDRDYGNTIYF TGTGCCAGCAGTCCGGACAGGGATTATGGAAACACCATATATTTT
TRBD2 . TRBJ2-1 TRBV2 CASSDLAGSGEQFF TGTGCCAGCAGTGATCTAGCGGGGTCTGGGGAGCAGTTCTTC
TRBD1 few TRBJ2-7 TRBV6-5 CASSSGTVLYEQYF TGTGCCAGCAGCTCCGGGACAGTCCTCTACGAGCAGTACTTC
TRBD2 . TRBJ2-1 TRBV6-2/TRBV6-3 CASSTPGLAGVGNEQFF TGTGCCAGCAGTACCCCGGGACTAGCGGGAGTAGGCAATGAGCAGTTCTTC
TRBD1 . TRBJ2-2 TRBV7-3 CASSPSSGQGFNGELFF TGTGCCAGCAGCCCCTCTTCCGGACAGGGGTTTAACGGGGAGCTGTTTTTT
TRBD1 . TRBJ1-1 TRBV6-6 CASSPHAGGTEAFF TGTGCCAGCAGCCCTCATGCAGGGGGCACTGAAGCTTTCTTT
. . TRBJ1-2 TRBV29-1 CSVNVYTF TGCAGCGTGAATGTCTACACCTTC
TRBD1 . TRBJ1-1 TRBV6-5 CASSPPGGRGTEAFF TGTGCCAGCAGCCCCCCAGGGGGCAGGGGTACTGAAGCTTTCTTT
. . TRBJ2-2 TRBV29-1 CSAPGPTNTGELFF TGCAGCGCCCCGGGACCTACGAACACCGGGGAGCTGTTTTTT
. . TRBJ2-2 TRBV9 CASSEQGSGELFF TGTGCCAGCAGCGAACAGGGATCCGGGGAGCTGTTTTTT
TRBD1 . TRBJ1-2 TRBV6-5 CASSPGTGGNYGYTF TGTGCCAGCAGCCCCGGGACAGGGGGCAACTATGGCTACACCTTC
TRBD2 . TRBJ2-2 TRBV9 CASSVPLAGPNTGELFF TGTGCCAGCAGCGTACCTTTAGCGGGGCCGAACACCGGGGAGCTGTTTTTT
. . TRBJ1-1 TRBV7-2 CASSRDRRETEAFF TGTGCCAGCAGCAGGGACCGGAGGGAAACTGAAGCTTTCTTT
. once TRBJ1-1 TRBV7-9 CASSFSSNLNTEAFF TGTGCCAGCAGCTTCTCTAGTAACCTGAACACTGAAGCTTTCTTT
. . TRBJ2-3 TRBV7-9 CASSSTESSTDTQYF TGTGCCAGCAGCTCAACAGAGTCTAGCACAGATACGCAGTATTTT
TRBD2 . TRBJ2-1 TRBV5-6 CASSYRGSGSADEQFF TGTGCCAGCAGCTACCGGGGGAGCGGGAGTGCCGATGAGCAGTTCTTC
. . TRBJ1-5 TRBV30 CAWSAGVSNQPQHF TGTGCCTGGAGTGCAGGGGTCAGCAATCAGCCCCAGCATTTT